This entry lists 17 T cell receptor beta chains sequenced from one sample in a study of T cell responses to AZD1222 COVID-19 vaccine (dated by TCRdb to 2020 to 2022). The sample's time point label is to be understood as: baseline before first vaccination. The treatment or condition label corresponds to: meningococcal conjugate vaccine given as trial control. Library construction relied on the immunoSEQ multiplex PCR assay. Not all clones reach the TCRdb copy of this immuneACCESS table, which keeps in-frame sequences only. Checked studies attribute under half of the gap to unresolved V genes and leave the rest unexplained. This sample is represented by over 150,000 clones; about 91% of them were singletons. The ten largest clones represent 4.4% of the sample. Here the sequenced sample was peripheral blood, taken on day 0 of MenACWY control vaccination. The receptors originated from an adult in good health.

The rearrangement joins TRBV29-1 to TRBJ1-2, with D possibly matching TRBD1 (5 bases). CDR3 length: 12 amino acids. Germline V gene sequence: CDR1 SQVTM, CDR2 ANQGSEA. Trimming took 8 bases from V and 7 from J, leaving 17 bases between them. The CDR3 bases are TGCAGCTCAGGGCCCCTCAACCTTGGCTACACCTTC. It is translated as CSSGPLNLGYTF.

The rearrangement uses TRBV24-1 and TRBJ1-6; weak D call: TRBD1 (6 bases). Trimming shortened V by 0 bases and J by 5 bases, and 16 bases separated the two germline ends. CDR1 and CDR2 (germline): KGHDR, SFDVKD. The CDR3 length is 18 residues. DNA for the CDR3: TGTGCCACCAGTGATTTGGCCCCCTGGGGGCCGGATAATTCACCCCTCCACTTT. Amino acid sequence: CATSDLAPWGPDNSPLHF.

The genes are TRBV7-9 and TRBJ1-5, with D tentatively TRBD1 (5 bases). V was pared by 4 bases and J by 2 bases, with 15 bases between. The CDR3 runs to 16 residues. Per the germline V gene, CDR1 is SEHNR and CDR2 is FQNEAQ (reference sequence). The CDR3 sequence is CASSSSNRGGNQPQHF. DNA for the CDR3: TGTGCCAGCAGCTCCTCAAATAGGGGAGGCAATCAGCCCCAGCATTTT.

The chain links TRBV24-1 to TRBJ1-3; D is uncertain. The CDR3 is 14 amino acids. V was shortened by 12 bases and J by 8 bases, with 22 bases between the two germline ends. CDR1 KGHDR and CDR2 SFDVKD come from the germline V gene. The chain's CDR3 is CAHQFDGIGDTIYF. The CDR3, as DNA: TGTGCCCACCAATTCGATGGGATTGGGGACACCATATATTTT.

In DNA, the CDR3 is TGCGCCAGCAGCTTTAGAGCGGGAGGGGTGAATGAGCAGTTCTTC. Amino acids: CASSFRAGGVNEQFF. The chain uses TRBV5-1 and TRBJ2-1; TRBD2 matches at 10 bases. Trimming cost V 2 bases and J 7 bases; bases outside gene matches: 6. The CDR3 extends over 15 amino acids. Germline-derived CDR1 and CDR2 are SGHRS and YFSETQ.

The chain is built from TRBV12-3 or TRBV12-4 and TRBJ1-2; possible D gene TRBD1, 5 bases. The CDR3 spans 11 residues. With 6 bases removed from V and 7 bases from J, the gap between germline ends came to 9 bases. The CDR3 sequence: CASSGGAGYTF. The CDR3 DNA is TGTGCCAGCAGCGGAGGGGCTGGCTACACCTTC.

This clone showed up just a few times. The V gene is TRBV6-4, the J gene TRBJ2-1; D may match TRBD1 or TRBD2 (5 bases each). V lost 9 bases and J lost 0, with 12 bases in between. The CDR3 sequence is 14 residues long. Germline V CDR1 and CDR2: MRHNA, SNTAGT. CDR3 coding DNA: TGTGCCAGTTCCCGGGACGCCTCCTACAATGAGCAGTTCTTC. It codes for CASSRDASYNEQFF.

This sequence joins TRBV19 and TRBJ1-1, with D tentatively TRBD1 (5 bases). Germline CDR1 reads LNHDA; CDR2 reads SQIVND (reference sequence). The V end was cut by 4 bases, the J end by 5 bases, with 14 bases between. The CDR3 contains 14 residues. DNA for the CDR3: TGTGCCAGTAGTACTCAGGGTTTTGGGACTGAAGCTTTCTTT. Protein: CASSTQGFGTEAFF.

The J gene is TRBJ2-3, the V gene TRBV29-1; 7 bases map to TRBD1. This CDR3 region has 13 residues. Germline loops: CDR1 SQVTM, CDR2 ANQGSEA. Trimming at V came to 4 bases and at J to 4 bases, leaving 5 bases not matched to a gene. CDR3: CSVARTGADTQYF. The DNA for the CDR3 is TGCAGCGTTGCACGGACAGGAGCAGATACGCAGTATTTT.

This CDR3 reads CASRIQPSSYEQYF. The CDR3 DNA reads TGTGCCAGCAGGATACAGCCGAGCTCCTACGAGCAGTACTTC. The V and J genes are TRBV7-2 and TRBJ2-7; D remains unclear. Per germline, CDR1 SGHTA and CDR2 FQGNSA. The V gene lost 6 bases and the J gene lost 0 bases, with 12 bases spanning the gap. There are 14 residues in the CDR3.

The rearrangement joins TRBV4-1 to TRBJ1-4; the D gene is possibly TRBD1 (5 bases). Germline values: CDR1 MGHRA, CDR2 YSYEKL. Trimming removed 0 bases at V and 6 bases at J, with 26 bases between. There are 20 residues in the CDR3. The CDR3 sequence: CASSQDKERVTGWDHEKLFF. CDR3 DNA: TGCGCCAGCAGCCAAGATAAAGAAAGAGTAACAGGATGGGACCATGAAAAACTGTTTTTT.

The V and J genes are TRBV30 and TRBJ1-1; a weak D match, TRBD1 (6 bases). The length of the CDR3 is 12 residues. V was cut by 2 bases and J by 5 bases, with 9 bases left in between. Germline values: CDR1 GTSNPN, CDR2 SVGIG (reference sequence). The DNA for the CDR3 is TGTGCCTGGAGTCCAGGGGAAACTGAAGCTTTCTTT. Translation: CAWSPGETEAFF.

This clone was counted once. The chain couples TRBV7-8 to TRBJ2-3, with D uncertain. Germline V gene sequence: CDR1 SGHVS, CDR2 FQNEAQ. This CDR3 contains 15 residues. The V gene lost 1 base and the J gene lost 2 bases, with 10 bases spanning the gap. In nucleotides, the CDR3 is TGTGCCAGCAGCTTAGGTGGTCAGCCCACAGATACGCAGTATTTT. Its translation is CASSLGGQPTDTQYF.

A remark on this clone: The same CDR3 also results from other DNA sequences found in this sample. The chain joins TRBV19 to TRBJ1-1, with D perhaps TRBD1 (5 bases). V was trimmed by 2 bases and J by 2 bases, leaving 9 bases between them. The germline V gene has CDR1 LNHDA and CDR2 SQIVND (reference sequence). The CDR3 has 14 residues. The CDR3 spells CASSIPGLNTEAFF. The CDR3 coding sequence is TGTGCCAGTAGTATACCGGGACTAAACACTGAAGCTTTCTTT.

The gene calls are TRBV7-9 and TRBJ1-4, with D hard to call. The CDR3 extends over 14 amino acids. V was pared by 6 bases and J by 2 bases, with 10 bases between. Germline-derived CDR1 and CDR2 are SEHNR and FQNEAQ (reference sequence). This CDR3 is CASRLGPTNEKLFF. The CDR3 bases are TGTGCCAGCAGATTGGGCCCTACTAATGAAAAACTGTTTTTT.

V usage is TRBV19 and J usage is TRBJ1-4; tentatively, D is TRBD1 (5 bases). V gave up 1 base and J gave up 5 bases, with 8 bases separating them. Germline-derived CDR1 and CDR2 are LNHDA and SQIVND (reference sequence). The CDR3 spans 14 residues. CDR3 in amino acids: CASSIGGANEKLFF. The DNA for the CDR3 is TGTGCCAGTAGTATAGGGGGCGCGAATGAAAAACTGTTTTTT.

The rearrangement joins TRBV6-4 to TRBJ2-1; TRBD1 aligns across 7 bases. This CDR3 has 13 amino acids. The germline gives CDR1 MRHNA, CDR2 SNTAGT. The V gene end was trimmed by 5 bases and the J gene end by 5 bases; junction bases not matched to a gene: 3. The CDR3 loop is CASSRQGDNEQFF. In DNA, the CDR3 is TGTGCCAGCAGTAGACAGGGTGACAATGAGCAGTTCTTC.